The 30 T cell receptor beta chains reported below all come from one sample, sequenced in a study of metastatic and nonmetastatic thyroid tumors. MiXCR was used by TCRdb to re-call the PCR reads. This table holds under 45,000 clones, roughly 35% found once. Patients were all untreated before their thyroid surgery. Sequenced input: tumor tissue. The receptors here all came from a female donor with papillary thyroid cancer or a benign thyroid nodule (not recorded which). Some clones in this sample may be carry-over from other donors' samples.

The genes are TRBV10-3 and TRBJ2-1; 11 positions match TRBD1. V shed 3 bases and J 14 bases; nucleotides not matched to a gene: 3. Germline V gives CDR1 ENHRY, CDR2 SYGVKD. The CDR3 covers 12 residues. The CDR3 DNA reads TGTGCCATCAGTGAAACGGGACAGGGGGAGTTCTTC. As protein: CAISETGQGEFF.

This chain uses TRBV28 with TRBJ1-2, with D unclear. Trimming took 6 bases from V and 8 from J, leaving 13 bases between them. This CDR3 has 12 amino acids. CDR1 and CDR2 (germline): MDHEN, SYDVKM. For the CDR3, the DNA is TGTGCCAGCAGCGCAAAAGGGAAGGGCTACACCTTC. Translated, it gives CASSAKGKGYTF.

The chain combines TRBV7-6 with TRBJ2-2; possibly TRBD2 for D (5 bases). With 4 bases removed from V and 7 bases from J, the gap between germline ends came to 13 bases. Germline values: CDR1 SGHVS, CDR2 FNYEAQ. The CDR3 contains 14 residues. CDR3 sequence reads: CASSSLVGSGELFF. The DNA of the CDR3 is TGTGCCAGCAGCTCGTTAGTAGGGAGCGGGGAGCTGTTTTTT.

The chain couples TRBV11-2 to TRBJ2-7; D call uncertain. Trimming cost V 5 bases and J 6 bases, with 17 bases left between them. Germline assignment: CDR1 SGHAT and CDR2 FQNNGV. This CDR3 is 14 amino acids long. CDR3 region: CASSKRTVRIEQYF. The DNA for the CDR3 is TGTGCCAGCAGCAAGAGAACCGTTCGGATCGAGCAGTACTTC. The full variable domain, rest sourced from reference TRBV11-2 and TRBJ2-7, is EAGVAQSPRYKIIEKRQSVAFWCNPISGHATLYWYQQILGQGPKLLIQFQNNGVVDDSQLPKDRFSAERLKGVDSTLKIQPAKLEDSAVYLCASSKRTVRIEQYFGPGTRLTVT.

This sequence joins TRBV11-1 and TRBJ2-3; D is possibly TRBD2 (5 bases). Trimming pared 1 base from V and 2 bases from J, leaving 10 bases between. The CDR3 runs 15 residues. CDR1 is SGHAT, CDR2 FQDESV, per germline (reference sequence). Written as DNA, the CDR3 is TGTGCCAGCAGCTTAGGGGCTAGCCACACAGATACGCAGTATTTT. Its protein product is CASSLGASHTDTQYF.

This clone has more than one count but fewer than ten. The chain employs TRBV6-1 and TRBJ2-7, with D possibly being TRBD1 or TRBD2 (7 bases each). The germline V and J ends were trimmed by 4 bases and 0 bases, with 16 bases remaining between them. Germline CDR1 reads MNHNS; CDR2 reads SASEGT. CDR3 length equals 16 residues. The CDR3 spells CASSARQGGDSYEQYF. As DNA, the CDR3 is TGTGCCAGCAGTGCCCGACAGGGAGGGGACTCCTACGAGCAGTACTTC.

This clone has only a few counts. V and J are TRBV19 and TRBJ2-2, with 7 bases fitting TRBD1. Losses at the gene ends were 7 bases for V and 5 bases for J; bases not matched to a gene: 10. The CDR3 is 15 residues long. The germline CDR1 and CDR2 sequences are LNHDA and SQIVND (reference sequence). In DNA, the CDR3 is TGTGCCAGTATGCTAGACAGGGTTGGGACCGGGGAGCTGTTTTTT. Translating it yields CASMLDRVGTGELFF. Drawing the rest from reference TRBV19 and TRBJ2-2, the complete variable domain is DGGITQSPKYLFRKEGQNVTLSCEQNLNHDAMYWYRQDPGQGLRLIYYSQIVNDFQKGDIAEGYSVSREKKESFPLTVTSAQKNPTAFYLCASMLDRVGTGELFFGEGSRLTVL.

This clone has only a few counts. Compared with germline, one end of the junction differs, possibly owing to a read error. The rearrangement uses TRBV7-9 and TRBJ1-2; D unresolved. The CDR3 is 11 residues long. The germline V gene encodes CDR1 SEHNR and CDR2 FQNEAQ (reference sequence). DNA for the CDR3: TGTGTCAGCAGCTCTAACATAGTCTACACCTTC. Translated, it gives CVSSSNIVYTF.

The chain combines TRBV11-2 with TRBJ1-1, with D perhaps TRBD1 (6 bases). There are 13 residues in the CDR3. CDR1 is SGHAT, CDR2 FQNNGV, per germline. V was cut by 6 bases and J by 4 bases, with 12 bases left in between. The DNA for the CDR3 is TGTGCCAGCAGTACCAAACAGGGCACTGAAGCTTTCTTT. Protein product: CASSTKQGTEAFF.

This chain links TRBV27 with TRBJ1-4; unclear D gene. CDR1 and CDR2 from the germline V gene are MNHEY and SMNVEV (reference sequence). V was clipped by 3 bases and J by 4 bases, with 9 bases between them. This CDR3 has 14 amino acids. CDR3 protein: CASSFRAHNEKLFF. The DNA of the CDR3 is TGTGCCAGCAGTTTCCGGGCTCATAATGAAAAACTGTTTTTT. Combining the CDR3 with reference TRBV27 and TRBJ1-4 gives the whole variable domain EAQVTQNPRYLITVTGKKLTVTCSQNMNHEYMSWYRQDPGLGLRQIYYSMNVEVTDKGDVPEGYKVSRKEKRNFPLILESPSPNQTSLYFCASSFRAHNEKLFFGSGTQLSVL.

The chain has TRBV6-1 and TRBJ1-5; the D gene is possibly TRBD1 (5 bases). The V end lost 6 bases, the J end lost 3 bases, and 12 bases lay between the germline ends. CDR1 is MNHNS and CDR2 is SASEGT in the germline V gene. The CDR3 is 14 residues long. CDR3 region: CASRRGRANQPQHF. The DNA of the CDR3 is TGTGCCAGCAGGAGGGGCAGGGCCAATCAGCCCCAGCATTTT.

V gene TRBV27 combines with J gene TRBJ2-1; 9 bases are shared with TRBD2. V lost 7 bases to trimming and J lost 9 bases; unmatched junction nucleotides: 16. Germline values: CDR1 MNHEY, CDR2 SMNVEV (reference sequence). The CDR3 contains 16 residues. CDR3 amino acids: CASTQSAGGVVCEQFF. CDR3 nucleotides: TGTGCCAGCACCCAAAGCGCGGGGGGGGTCGTCTGTGAGCAGTTCTTC.

V and J are TRBV6-5 and TRBJ2-7; no clear D gene. CDR3 length: 16 residues. V gave up 3 bases and J gave up 4 bases, with 19 bases separating them. Germline lookup yields CDR1 MNHEY and CDR2 SVGAGI. In nucleotides, the CDR3 is TGTGCCAGCAGTTATTCGACGGGTTCCTATAAGTACGAGCAGTACTTC. Amino acids: CASSYSTGSYKYEQYF.

This chain uses TRBV27 with TRBJ1-6, with a weak D call TRBD1 (6 bases). The V gene lost 1 base and the J gene lost 3 bases, with 10 bases spanning the gap. The CDR3 spans 16 residues. In germline, CDR1 is MNHEY, CDR2 SMNVEV (reference sequence). The CDR3 bases are TGTGCCAGCAGTTTATTGGGGGGCGGCTATAATTCACCCCTCCACTTT. Translation: CASSLLGGGYNSPLHF.

The sample holds a few counts of this clone. The V call is TRBV6-2 or TRBV6-3, the J call TRBJ2-1; no firm D call. Germline loops: CDR1 MNHEY, CDR2 SVGEGT. The V gene lost 6 bases and the J gene lost 9 bases, with 12 bases spanning the gap. The CDR3 runs to 12 residues. As DNA, the CDR3 is TGTGCCAGCAGCTACCCTCCTATTGAGCAGTTCTTC. As protein: CASSYPPIEQFF.

The chain joins TRBV20-1 to TRBJ2-7, with D tentatively TRBD1 or TRBD2 (6 bases each). From germline, CDR1 is DFQATT and CDR2 SNEGSKA (reference sequence). The CDR3 is made up of 13 amino acids. The V gene lost 2 bases and the J gene lost 7 bases, with 15 bases spanning the gap. Here the CDR3 DNA reads TGCAGTGCTAGAAGAGGGGGGCTCGGGGAGCAGTACTTC. Protein sequence: CSARRGGLGEQYF.

The V gene is TRBV6-1, the J gene TRBJ2-3; possibly TRBD2 for D (6 bases). Germline CDR1 and CDR2: MNHNS and SASEGT. This CDR3 spans 14 amino acids. The V end was cut by 7 bases, the J end by 0 bases, with 11 bases between. The CDR3 loop is CASTSLASTDTQYF. CDR3 sequence (DNA): TGTGCCAGCACATCACTAGCCAGCACAGATACGCAGTATTTT.

The CDR3 reads CASSLITGQGAGELFF. In DNA form, the CDR3 reads TGCGCCAGCAGCTTAATAACGGGACAGGGTGCCGGGGAGCTGTTTTTT. This sequence joins TRBV5-1 and TRBJ2-2, with TRBD1 matching 9 bases. The V and J ends lost 2 bases and 6 bases, in that order; junction bases with no gene match: 8. The germline V gene encodes CDR1 SGHRS and CDR2 YFSETQ. CDR3 length equals 16 residues.

This sequence joins TRBV7-2 and TRBJ1-6; 8 nucleotides match TRBD1. The CDR3 sequence is 13 residues long. V shed 3 bases, J shed 8 bases, and the junction held 0 bases outside the gene matches. Germline V gene sequence: CDR1 SGHTA, CDR2 FQGNSA. The CDR3 coding sequence is TGTGCCAGCAGCTTGACAGGGGATTCACCCCTCCACTTT. Protein sequence: CASSLTGDSPLHF. Full variable domain (missing parts from reference TRBV7-2 and TRBJ1-6): GAGVSQSPSNKVTEKGKDVELRCDPISGHTALYWYRQSLGQGLEFLIYFQGNSAPDKSGLPSDRFSAERTGGSVSTLTIQRTQQEDSAVYLCASSLTGDSPLHFGNGTRLTVT.

The chain uses TRBV19 and TRBJ1-6; weak D call: TRBD1 (5 bases). This CDR3 is built from 14 residues. Germline V gene sequence: CDR1 LNHDA, CDR2 SQIVND (reference sequence). V lost 3 bases, J lost 7 bases, and 10 bases lay in between. This CDR3 reads CASSIREPNSPLHF. In nucleotides, the CDR3 is TGTGCCAGTAGTATCAGGGAACCGAATTCACCCCTCCACTTT.

The chain employs TRBV11-2 and TRBJ2-1, with TRBD2 identical over 9 bases. Germline trimming cut 6 bases from V and 7 bases from J; bases unmatched to any gene: 7. Germline values: CDR1 SGHAT, CDR2 FQNNGV. The CDR3 has 14 amino acids. CDR3 region: CASSRTSEENEQFF. The CDR3 DNA reads as TGTGCCAGCAGTCGGACTAGCGAGGAAAATGAGCAGTTCTTC.

This clone was counted once. The chain combines TRBV10-3 with TRBJ2-3; 10 bases agree with TRBD2. J gave up 4 bases and V 3 bases, and 13 bases lay outside the gene matches. This CDR3 contains 18 residues. CDR1 and CDR2 (germline): ENHRY, SYGVKD. CDR3 sequence reads: CAISDERGGIRYADTQYF. CDR3 DNA sequence: TGTGCCATCAGTGACGAGCGGGGGGGAATACGTTATGCAGATACGCAGTATTTT.

The chain combines TRBV6-1 with TRBJ2-7; D remains unclear. Trimming stripped 3 bases from V and 2 bases from J, with 5 bases between. The CDR3 is 12 residues long. Germline V gene sequence: CDR1 MNHNS, CDR2 SASEGT. The CDR3 DNA reads as TGTGCCAGCAGTGACAGTACCTACGAGCAGTACTTC. Its translation is CASSDSTYEQYF.

This clone has at least ten counts. The V gene is TRBV6-5, the J gene TRBJ2-3, with D possibly being TRBD1 or TRBD2 (5 bases each). Germline loops: CDR1 MNHEY, CDR2 SVGAGI. V lost 5 bases and J lost 0, with 12 bases in between. This CDR3 has 15 residues. CDR3 in amino acids: CASSHRGTSTDTQYF. The DNA for the CDR3 is TGTGCCAGCAGTCATCGAGGGACCAGCACAGATACGCAGTATTTT.

This clone has only a few counts. The chain employs TRBV28 and TRBJ1-4; no firm D call. The CDR3 has 17 residues. Germline V CDR1 and CDR2: MDHEN, SYDVKM. V lost 3 bases to trimming and J lost 0 bases, with 14 bases between them. The CDR3: CASSFGVIHATNEKLFF. The CDR3 DNA is TGTGCCAGCAGTTTTGGGGTGATACATGCAACTAATGAAAAACTGTTTTTT.

This clone was seen only a few times. The chain employs TRBV19 and TRBJ2-7; D is uncertain. Per the germline V gene, CDR1 is LNHDA and CDR2 is SQIVND (reference sequence). The CDR3 spans 12 residues. The V end lost 8 bases, the J end lost 6 bases, and 14 bases lay between the germline ends. CDR3: CASFWPGGEQYF. In DNA form, the CDR3 reads TGTGCCAGTTTTTGGCCGGGCGGCGAGCAGTACTTC.

This clone showed up just a few times. The CDR3 region is CAWMKGGAYNEQFF. The CDR3 bases are TGTGCCTGGATGAAAGGGGGCGCCTACAATGAGCAGTTCTTC. The J gene is TRBJ2-1, the V gene TRBV30; 7 bases align to TRBD1. Germline CDR1 is GTSNPN and CDR2 is SVGIG (reference sequence). This CDR3 is built from 14 residues. The V and J ends lost 4 bases and 2 bases, in that order; junction bases with no gene match: 5.

This clone was picked up a small number of times. The rearrangement links TRBV19 to TRBJ2-7, with D possibly TRBD1 on 6 matching bases. Looked up from germline, CDR1 is LNHDA and CDR2 is SQIVND (reference sequence). This CDR3 has 15 residues. V shed 9 bases and J shed 1 base, with 19 bases lying between them. CDR3: CASSWALQGSYEQYF. The CDR3 nucleotides are TGTGCCAGCTCTTGGGCCTTACAGGGATCCTACGAGCAGTACTTC.

The chain carries TRBV6-1 and TRBJ1-2; TRBD1 agrees at 10 bases. The CDR3 length is 12 residues. Trimming removed 6 bases from V and 6 bases from J; junction bases left unmatched: 1. Germline assignment: CDR1 MNHNS and CDR2 SASEGT. CDR3 in DNA: TGTGCCAGCAGCGGGACAGGGGATGGCTACACCTTC. Its protein product is CASSGTGDGYTF.

This clone was observed a handful of times. V gene TRBV6-5 combines with J gene TRBJ1-5; 9 nucleotides agree with TRBD1. The germline CDR1 and CDR2 sequences are MNHEY and SVGAGI. The junction had 4 bases not matched to a gene; V was cut back by 4 bases and J by 6 bases. This CDR3 has 14 residues. CDR3 sequence reads: CASSSGTGRQPQHF. CDR3 DNA sequence: TGTGCCAGCAGTTCCGGGACAGGGCGTCAGCCCCAGCATTTT.